A single sample gave rise to the 28 T cell receptor beta chains below, sequenced in a study of T cell responses to AZD1222 COVID-19 vaccine. Method: immunoSEQ multiplex PCR; TCRdb's copy keeps in-frame clones and lacks some. The sample lists approximately 120,000 clones, around 89% occurring once. The sequenced sample was peripheral blood, obtained on day 0 of AZD1222 vaccination. These TCRs come from an adult in good health.

This sequence joins TRBV3-1 (or the pseudogene TRBV3-2) and TRBJ2-5; 7 positions agree with TRBD1. The germline gives CDR1 LGHDT, CDR2 YNNKEL (reference sequence). CDR3 size: 15 residues. After removal of 4 bases from V and 5 bases from J, the junction contained 10 bases not matched to a gene. In DNA, the CDR3 is TGTGCCAGCAGCCCCCCGGAGAGGGGGCTTGAGACCCAGTACTTC. It translates to CASSPPERGLETQYF.

J is TRBJ2-7 and V is TRBV27; D uncertain. The V gene's germline CDR1 is MNHEY and CDR2 SMNVEV (reference sequence). The V end lost 3 bases, the J end lost 2 bases, and 8 bases lay between the germline ends. The CDR3 consists of 13 residues. Here the CDR3 DNA reads TGTGCCAGCAGTTTCACACCGACCTACGAGCAGTACTTC. Amino acid sequence: CASSFTPTYEQYF.

This sequence joins TRBV30 and TRBJ2-3, with 10 bases matching TRBD2. After removal of 4 bases from V and 1 base from J, the junction contained 2 bases not matched to a gene. CDR3 length: 14 residues. Germline V gene lookup returns CDR1 GTSNPN and CDR2 SVGIG (reference sequence). The CDR3 nucleotides are TGTGCCTGGACCCTAGCGGGGGGCACAGATACGCAGTATTTT. This codes for CAWTLAGGTDTQYF.

The V and J genes are TRBV7-3 and TRBJ2-5, with TRBD1 matching 10 bases. Germline V gene sequence: CDR1 SGHTA, CDR2 FQGTGA. J was trimmed by 3 bases and V by 5 bases; bases with no gene match: 6. The CDR3 has 15 residues. The CDR3 DNA reads as TGTGCCAGCAGCCCGGGACAGGGGTTGGAAGAGACCCAGTACTTC. Residues: CASSPGQGLEETQYF.

J is TRBJ2-7 and V is TRBV7-9, with 9 bases that match TRBD1. V dropped 5 bases and J dropped 4; count of bases not matched to a gene: 9. In germline, CDR1 is SEHNR, CDR2 FQNEAQ (reference sequence). The CDR3 is 15 amino acids. In nucleotides, the CDR3 is TGTGCCAGCAGCGCCGCCGGGACAGGGATTTACGAGCAGTACTTC. It yields the protein CASSAAGTGIYEQYF.

This clone has just one count. The chain joins TRBV28 to TRBJ1-1; a possible D gene is TRBD1 (6 bases). The germline V and J ends were trimmed by 3 bases and 4 bases, with 12 bases remaining between them. This CDR3 comprises 14 residues. Germline CDR1 reads MDHEN; CDR2 reads SYDVKM. CDR3 protein: CASSFRQEITEAFF. DNA for the CDR3: TGTGCCAGCAGTTTTAGACAGGAAATCACTGAAGCTTTCTTT.

The V call is TRBV7-3, the J call TRBJ1-1, with D uncertain. This CDR3 is 14 amino acids long. Germline CDR1 and CDR2: SGHTA and FQGTGA. The V gene lost 2 bases and the J gene lost 4 bases, with 11 bases spanning the gap. This CDR3 is CASSLSRSATEAFF. CDR3 DNA: TGTGCCAGCAGCTTATCTCGGTCGGCCACTGAAGCTTTCTTT.

This clone was recorded once. V usage is TRBV6-1 and J usage is TRBJ2-3; D not certain. The CDR3 has 11 amino acids. The germline gives CDR1 MNHNS, CDR2 SASEGT. V was cut by 2 bases and J by 6 bases, with 3 bases left in between. The CDR3 here is CASSEWDTQYF. The CDR3 nucleotides are TGTGCCAGCAGTGAATGGGATACGCAGTATTTT.

The rearrangement links TRBV2 to TRBJ2-7; D is ambiguous. Germline V lookup: CDR1 SNHLY, CDR2 FYNNEI. This CDR3 region has 13 residues. V lost 5 bases to trimming and J lost 4 bases, with 12 bases between them. CDR3 nucleotide sequence: TGTGCCAGCAGTATCACCGGGCGGTACGAGCAGTACTTC. Its protein is CASSITGRYEQYF.

The V call is TRBV2, the J call TRBJ1-2; 12 bases are a match to TRBD1. The germline V gene encodes CDR1 SNHLY and CDR2 FYNNEI. This CDR3 is 14 amino acids long. Trimming cost V 7 bases and J 5 bases; bases outside gene matches: 5. In DNA, the CDR3 is TGTGCCAGCAAGCCGGGACAGGGGGCGTATGGCTACACCTTC. Residues: CASKPGQGAYGYTF.

This clone was found once. The V call is TRBV11-3, the J call TRBJ1-1; the D is unclear. Germline lookup yields CDR1 SGHNT and CDR2 YENEEA. The CDR3 loop spans 15 amino acids. V was shortened by 5 bases and J by 1 base, with 14 bases between the two germline ends. The CDR3 nucleotides read TGTGCCAGCAGCCCGGGCGGGCAGACGAACACTGAAGCTTTCTTT. This gives the protein CASSPGGQTNTEAFF.

The chain couples TRBV5-4 to TRBJ1-1, with D hard to call. The CDR3 is 14 residues long. Germline CDR1 reads SGHNT; CDR2 reads YYREEE (reference sequence). V shed 0 bases and J shed 4 bases, with 10 bases lying between them. The CDR3 DNA reads TGTGCCAGCAGCTTGGTGGGAAGGGCCACTGAAGCTTTCTTT. Protein sequence: CASSLVGRATEAFF.

The table lists this clone with a count of one. The chain has TRBV7-9 and TRBJ2-1; 14 nucleotides line up with TRBD2. Looked up from germline, CDR1 is SEHNR and CDR2 is FQNEAQ (reference sequence). The CDR3 contains 16 residues. The ends lost 5 bases at V and 6 bases at J; junction bases unmatched: 6. The CDR3 DNA reads as TGTGCCAGCAGCCCCTCCGGGACTAGCGGGGGCAATGAGCAGTTCTTC. Its translation: CASSPSGTSGGNEQFF.

This chain joins TRBV19 and TRBJ2-1, with 13 bases lining up with TRBD2. CDR3 length equals 17 residues. V trimming: 6 bases; J trimming: 3 bases; junction bases outside the gene matches: 8. Germline CDR1 and CDR2: LNHDA and SQIVND (reference sequence). The CDR3 loop is CASSSRLAGGYYNEQFF. In DNA, the CDR3 is TGTGCCAGTAGCTCCCGACTAGCGGGGGGTTACTACAATGAGCAGTTCTTC.

CDR3: CASSRTARDTEAFF. The CDR3 DNA reads as TGTGCCAGCAGCCGGACAGCGAGGGACACTGAAGCTTTCTTT. This chain joins TRBV5-4 and TRBJ1-1; a weak D match, TRBD1 (6 bases). Trimming cost V 4 bases and J 3 bases, with 13 bases left between them. The CDR3 has 14 residues. From germline, CDR1 is SGHNT and CDR2 YYREEE (reference sequence).

V gene TRBV10-2 combines with J gene TRBJ1-5; D might be TRBD1 (6 bases). Trimming took 7 bases from V and 3 from J, leaving 16 bases between them. Germline V gives CDR1 WSHSY, CDR2 SAAADI. The CDR3 length is 15 residues. The CDR3 DNA reads as TGCGCCAGCACCCAGGCGGGGGGCCTCAATCAGCCCCAGCATTTT. Translated: CASTQAGGLNQPQHF.

The rearrangement links TRBV4-3 to TRBJ1-3; D remains ambiguous. From germline, CDR1 is LGHNA and CDR2 YSLEER. Trimming removed 1 base from V and 0 bases from J, with 4 bases in between. The CDR3 loop spans 14 amino acids. In DNA form, the CDR3 reads TGCGCCAGCAGCCAAGTTCCCTCTGGAAACACCATATATTTT. Translating gives CASSQVPSGNTIYF.

V gene TRBV11-2 combines with J gene TRBJ2-7; D possibly corresponds to TRBD1 (6 bases). The CDR3 loop spans 15 amino acids. Per germline, CDR1 SGHAT and CDR2 FQNNGV. Trimming took 3 bases from V and 3 from J, leaving 15 bases between them. The CDR3 region is CASSFSPGGGYEQYF. Here the CDR3 DNA reads TGTGCCAGCAGCTTCTCTCCTGGGGGCGGCTACGAGCAGTACTTC.

The chain employs TRBV25-1 and TRBJ1-5, with TRBD1 matching over 12 bases. J lost 2 bases, V lost 5 bases, and 7 bases had no gene match. The CDR3 covers 17 residues. CDR1 and CDR2 (germline): MGHDK, SYGVNS. CDR3: CASSRGQGAGGNQPQHF. For the CDR3, the DNA is TGTGCCAGCAGTAGGGGACAGGGGGCCGGGGGCAATCAGCCCCAGCATTTT.

The CDR3 DNA sequence: TGTGCCAGCAGCCCCAACTTTAAAGAGACCCAGTACTTC. Translating gives CASSPNFKETQYF. The J gene is TRBJ2-5, the V gene TRBV7-3; no firm D call. From germline, CDR1 is SGHTA and CDR2 FQGTGA. This CDR3 contains 13 residues. V was clipped by 5 bases and J by 3 bases, with 10 bases between them. The full variable domain, rest sourced from reference TRBV7-3 and TRBJ2-5, is GAGVSQTPSNKVTEKGKYVELRCDPISGHTALYWYRQSLGQGPEFLIYFQGTGAADDSGLPNDRFFAVRPEGSVSTLKIQRTERGDSAVYLCASSPNFKETQYFGPGTRLLVL.

The J gene is TRBJ2-3, the V gene TRBV7-8; the D gene is possibly TRBD1 (5 bases). Trimming pared 1 base from V and 8 bases from J, leaving 13 bases between. The CDR3 length is 14 residues. Germline V gives CDR1 SGHVS, CDR2 FQNEAQ. DNA for the CDR3: TGTGCCAGCAGCTTAGGACAGTTCTCTGGTACGCAGTATTTT. Its protein product is CASSLGQFSGTQYF. The variable domain in full, completed from reference TRBV7-8 and TRBJ2-3, reads GAGVSQSPRYKVAKRGQDVALRCDPISGHVSLFWYQQALGQGPEFLTYFQNEAQLDKSGLPSDRFFAERPEGSVSTLKIQRTQQEDSAVYLCASSLGQFSGTQYFGPGTRLTVL.

The rearrangement uses TRBV7-2 and TRBJ2-5; no definite D call. The CDR3 loop spans 15 amino acids. Trimming shortened V by 1 base and J by 0 bases, and 9 bases separated the two germline ends. Germline CDR1 reads SGHTA; CDR2 reads FQGNSA. The CDR3: CASSLGYGNQETQYF. CDR3 coding DNA: TGTGCCAGCAGCTTAGGTTACGGAAACCAAGAGACCCAGTACTTC.

The genes are TRBV11-2 and TRBJ1-3; D is perhaps TRBD1 (5 bases). V was shortened by 7 bases and J by 4 bases, with 11 bases between the two germline ends. The germline V gene encodes CDR1 SGHAT and CDR2 FQNNGV. The CDR3 sequence is 13 residues long. CDR3 DNA sequence: TGTGCCAGCAAACAGGCAGGGGGAAACACCATATATTTT. Translating gives CASKQAGGNTIYF.

The rearrangement uses TRBV19 and TRBJ2-1; 8 bases match TRBD2. Germline CDR1 LNHDA, CDR2 SQIVND (reference sequence). The CDR3 loop spans 14 amino acids. The V segment lost 1 base and the J segment 6 bases; nucleotides outside the gene matches: 2. CDR3 coding DNA: TGTGCCAGTAGTATAGTAACTAGCGGCAATGAGCAGTTCTTC. Its protein is CASSIVTSGNEQFF.

This chain links TRBV30 with TRBJ2-7; 9 bases match TRBD2. The germline gives CDR1 GTSNPN, CDR2 SVGIG (reference sequence). The CDR3 loop spans 14 amino acids. Germline trimming cut 1 base from V and 4 bases from J; bases unmatched to any gene: 5. CDR3 in amino acids: CAWSGLAEAYEQYF. CDR3 DNA sequence: TGTGCCTGGAGTGGACTAGCGGAGGCGTACGAGCAGTACTTC.

The J gene is TRBJ2-1, the V gene TRBV5-1; D not certain. Germline-derived CDR1 and CDR2 are SGHRS and YFSETQ. This CDR3 has 15 residues. V was pared by 4 bases and J by 0 bases, with 11 bases between. CDR3 amino acids: CASSPLSYSYNEQFF. The DNA of the CDR3 is TGCGCCAGCAGCCCTCTATCTTACTCCTACAATGAGCAGTTCTTC.

V gene TRBV7-9 combines with J gene TRBJ2-1; 8 bases align to TRBD1. From germline, CDR1 is SEHNR and CDR2 FQNEAQ (reference sequence). CDR3 length: 14 amino acids. Trimming took 7 bases from V and 3 from J; bases not matched to a gene: 5. The CDR3 protein is CASTRTGFYNEQFF. The CDR3 nucleotides are TGTGCCAGCACCAGGACAGGGTTCTACAATGAGCAGTTCTTC.

The chain combines TRBV19 with TRBJ2-7, with TRBD1 matching 7 bases. This CDR3 is 15 amino acids long. With 4 bases clipped from V and 1 base from J, the junction kept 7 bases outside the gene matches. Germline loops: CDR1 LNHDA, CDR2 SQIVND (reference sequence). This CDR3 reads CASSTTGQESYEQYF. In DNA, the CDR3 is TGTGCCAGTAGTACTACCGGACAGGAATCCTACGAGCAGTACTTC.